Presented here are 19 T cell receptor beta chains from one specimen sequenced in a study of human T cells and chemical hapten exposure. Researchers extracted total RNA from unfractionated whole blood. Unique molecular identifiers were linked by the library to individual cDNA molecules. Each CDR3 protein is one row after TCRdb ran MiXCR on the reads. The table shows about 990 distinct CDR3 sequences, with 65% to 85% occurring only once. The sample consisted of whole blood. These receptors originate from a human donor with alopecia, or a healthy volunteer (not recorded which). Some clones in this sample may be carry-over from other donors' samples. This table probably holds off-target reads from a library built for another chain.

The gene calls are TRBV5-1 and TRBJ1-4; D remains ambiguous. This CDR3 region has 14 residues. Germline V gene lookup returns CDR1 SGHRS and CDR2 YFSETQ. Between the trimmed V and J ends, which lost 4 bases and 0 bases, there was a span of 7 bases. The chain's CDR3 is CASSHRSTNEKLFF. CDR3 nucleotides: TGCGCCAGCAGCCACCGATCAACTAATGAAAAACTGTTTTTT. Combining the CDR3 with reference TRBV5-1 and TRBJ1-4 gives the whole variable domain KAGVTQTPRYLIKTRGQQVTLSCSPISGHRSVSWYQQTPGQGLQFLFEYFSETQRNKGNFPGRFSGRQFSNSRSEMNVSTLELGDSALYLCASSHRSTNEKLFFGSGTQLSVL.

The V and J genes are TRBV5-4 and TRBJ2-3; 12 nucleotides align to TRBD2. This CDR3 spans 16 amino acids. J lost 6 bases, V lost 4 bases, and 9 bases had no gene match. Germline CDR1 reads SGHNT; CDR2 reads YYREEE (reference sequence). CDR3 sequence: CASSPPSGRALDTQYF. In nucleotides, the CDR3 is TGTGCCAGCAGCCCGCCTAGCGGGAGGGCCCTGGATACGCAGTATTTT.

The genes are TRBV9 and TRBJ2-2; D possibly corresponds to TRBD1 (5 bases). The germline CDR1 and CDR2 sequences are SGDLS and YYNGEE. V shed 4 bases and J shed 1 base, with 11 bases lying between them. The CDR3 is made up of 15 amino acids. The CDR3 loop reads CASSPNGQNTGELFF. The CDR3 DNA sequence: TGTGCCAGCAGCCCCAACGGACAGAACACCGGGGAGCTGTTTTTT.

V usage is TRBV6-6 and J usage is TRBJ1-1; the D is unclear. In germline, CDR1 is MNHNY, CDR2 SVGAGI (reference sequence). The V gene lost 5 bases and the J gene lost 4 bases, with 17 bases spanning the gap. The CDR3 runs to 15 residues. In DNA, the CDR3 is TGTGCCAGCAGTAAACATTCGAGGGAGAGCACTGAAGCTTTCTTT. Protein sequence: CASSKHSRESTEAFF.

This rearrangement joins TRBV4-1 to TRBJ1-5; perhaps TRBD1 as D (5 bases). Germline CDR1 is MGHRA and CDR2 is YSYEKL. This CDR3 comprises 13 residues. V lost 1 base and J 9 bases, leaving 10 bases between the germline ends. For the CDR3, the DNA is TGCGCCAGCAGCCAAGGTCAGGGTCCGCCCCAGCATTTT. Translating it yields CASSQGQGPPQHF.

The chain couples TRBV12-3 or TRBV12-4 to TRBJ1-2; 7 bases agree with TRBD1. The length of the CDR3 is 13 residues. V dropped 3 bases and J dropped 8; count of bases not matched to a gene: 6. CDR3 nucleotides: TGTGCCAGCAGTTTCGAGGGGGCGAGCGGCTACACCTTC. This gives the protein CASSFEGASGYTF.

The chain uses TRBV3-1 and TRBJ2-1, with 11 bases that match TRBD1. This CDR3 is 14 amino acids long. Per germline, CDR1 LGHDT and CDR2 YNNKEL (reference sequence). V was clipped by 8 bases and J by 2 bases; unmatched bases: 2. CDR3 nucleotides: TGTGCCAGCGGGGACAGGGGGGCCTACAATGAGCAGTTCTTC. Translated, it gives CASGDRGAYNEQFF.

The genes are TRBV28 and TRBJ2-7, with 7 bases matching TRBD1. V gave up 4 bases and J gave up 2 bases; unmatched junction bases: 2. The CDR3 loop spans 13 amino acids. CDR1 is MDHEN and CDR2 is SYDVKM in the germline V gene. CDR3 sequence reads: CASSSQGPYEQYF. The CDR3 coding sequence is TGTGCCAGCAGTTCACAGGGGCCCTACGAGCAGTACTTC.

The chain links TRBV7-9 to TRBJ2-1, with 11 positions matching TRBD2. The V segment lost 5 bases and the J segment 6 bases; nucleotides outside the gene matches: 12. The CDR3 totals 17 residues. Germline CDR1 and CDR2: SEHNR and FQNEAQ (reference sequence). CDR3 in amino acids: CASSRLLAGGPLNEQFF. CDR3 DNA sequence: TGTGCCAGCAGCAGGCTCTTAGCGGGAGGGCCCCTCAATGAGCAGTTCTTC.

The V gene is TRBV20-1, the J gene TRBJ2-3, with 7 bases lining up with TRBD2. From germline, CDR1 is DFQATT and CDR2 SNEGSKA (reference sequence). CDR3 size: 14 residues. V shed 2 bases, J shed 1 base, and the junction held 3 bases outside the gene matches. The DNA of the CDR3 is TGCAGTGCTAGAATGGCGGGGGGCACAGATACGCAGTATTTT. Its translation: CSARMAGGTDTQYF.

CDR3 protein: CASSPRASEKLFF. The CDR3 nucleotides are TGTGCCAGCTCACCCAGGGCTAGCGAAAAACTGTTTTTT. The chain links TRBV18 to TRBJ1-4; weak D call: TRBD1 (5 bases). Germline V gives CDR1 KGHSH, CDR2 LQKENI. V was cut by 3 bases and J by 8 bases, with 10 bases left in between. The CDR3 covers 13 residues.

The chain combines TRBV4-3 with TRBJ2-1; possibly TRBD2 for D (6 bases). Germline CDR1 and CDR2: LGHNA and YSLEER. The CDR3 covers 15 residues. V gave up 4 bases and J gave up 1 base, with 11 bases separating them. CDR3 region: CASSLEGRSYNEQFF. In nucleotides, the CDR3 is TGCGCCAGCAGCCTGGAGGGACGGTCCTACAATGAGCAGTTCTTC.

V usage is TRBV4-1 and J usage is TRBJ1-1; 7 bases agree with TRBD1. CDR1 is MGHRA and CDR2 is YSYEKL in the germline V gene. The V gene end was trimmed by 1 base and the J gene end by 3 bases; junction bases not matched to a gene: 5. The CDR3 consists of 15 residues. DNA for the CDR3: TGCGCCAGCAGCCAAGTTGAGGGGGCGGACACTGAAGCTTTCTTT. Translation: CASSQVEGADTEAFF.

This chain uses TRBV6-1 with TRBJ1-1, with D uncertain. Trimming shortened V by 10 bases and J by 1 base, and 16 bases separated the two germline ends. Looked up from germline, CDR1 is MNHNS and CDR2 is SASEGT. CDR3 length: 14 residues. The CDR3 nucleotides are TGTGCCACTCTAAGGAGTCAGACGAACACTGAAGCTTTCTTT. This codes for CATLRSQTNTEAFF.

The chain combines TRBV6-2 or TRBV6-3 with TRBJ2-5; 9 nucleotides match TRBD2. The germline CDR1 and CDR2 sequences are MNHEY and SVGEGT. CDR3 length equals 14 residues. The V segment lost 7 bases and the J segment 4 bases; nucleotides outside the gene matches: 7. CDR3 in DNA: TGTGCCAGCAAATTAGCGGGAGAGGCAGAGACCCAGTACTTC. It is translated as CASKLAGEAETQYF.

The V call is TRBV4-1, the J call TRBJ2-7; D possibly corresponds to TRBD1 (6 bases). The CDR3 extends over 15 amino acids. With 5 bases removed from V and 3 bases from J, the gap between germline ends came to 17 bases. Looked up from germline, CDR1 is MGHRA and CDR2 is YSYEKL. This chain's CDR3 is CASSTPGNRDYEQYF. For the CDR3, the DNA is TGCGCCAGCAGCACACCCGGAAACAGGGACTACGAGCAGTACTTC.

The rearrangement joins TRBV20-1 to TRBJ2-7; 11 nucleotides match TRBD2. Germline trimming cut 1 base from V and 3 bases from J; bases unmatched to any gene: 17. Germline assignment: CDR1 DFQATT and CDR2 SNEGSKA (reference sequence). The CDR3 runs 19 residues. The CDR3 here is CSARGAASGTSGGIYEQYF. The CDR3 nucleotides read TGCAGTGCTAGAGGTGCCGCTTCCGGGACTAGCGGTGGAATCTACGAGCAGTACTTC.

CDR3 region: CASSLRPERHEQYF. The CDR3 coding sequence is TGTGCCAGCAGTTTAAGGCCGGAGCGGCACGAGCAGTACTTC. V is TRBV28 and J is TRBJ2-7; maybe TRBD2 (5 bases). With 2 bases removed from V and 5 bases from J, the gap between germline ends came to 13 bases. The length of the CDR3 is 14 residues. From germline, CDR1 is MDHEN and CDR2 SYDVKM.

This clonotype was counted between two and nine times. The DNA for the CDR3 is TGTGCCAGCAGCCGACCGGGACAGGGGGCTGGAGAGCAGTACTTC. It is translated as CASSRPGQGAGEQYF. The chain is built from TRBV28 and TRBJ2-7; 12 nucleotides align to TRBD1. CDR3 length: 15 residues. Germline assignment: CDR1 MDHEN and CDR2 SYDVKM. Trimming at V came to 6 bases and at J to 7 bases, leaving 10 bases not matched to a gene.